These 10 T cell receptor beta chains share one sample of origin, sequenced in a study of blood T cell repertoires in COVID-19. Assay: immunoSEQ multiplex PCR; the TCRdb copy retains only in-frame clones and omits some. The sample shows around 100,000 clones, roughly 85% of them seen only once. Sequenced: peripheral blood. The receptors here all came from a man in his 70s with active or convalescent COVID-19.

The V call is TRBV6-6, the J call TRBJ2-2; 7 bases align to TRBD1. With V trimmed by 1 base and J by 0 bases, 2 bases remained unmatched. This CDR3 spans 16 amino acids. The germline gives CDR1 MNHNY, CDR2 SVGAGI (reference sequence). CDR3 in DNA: TGTGCCAGCAGTTACTTACAGGGGCCGAACACCGGGGAGCTGTTTTTT. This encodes CASSYLQGPNTGELFF.

CDR3 sequence: CASSVGPAGTNTGELFF. In DNA, the CDR3 is TGTGCCAGCAGCGTAGGCCCAGCGGGGACGAACACCGGGGAGCTGTTTTTT. The rearrangement joins TRBV9 to TRBJ2-2, with 7 positions matching TRBD2. The CDR3 totals 17 residues. CDR1 and CDR2 (germline): SGDLS, YYNGEE. Trimming removed 0 bases from V and 0 bases from J; junction bases left unmatched: 5.

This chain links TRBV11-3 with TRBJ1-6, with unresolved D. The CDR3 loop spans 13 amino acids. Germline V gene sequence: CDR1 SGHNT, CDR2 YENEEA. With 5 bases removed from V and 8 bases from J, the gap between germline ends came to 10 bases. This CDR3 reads CASSLRRDSPLHF. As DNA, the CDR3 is TGTGCCAGCAGCCTTAGGAGGGATTCACCCCTCCACTTT.

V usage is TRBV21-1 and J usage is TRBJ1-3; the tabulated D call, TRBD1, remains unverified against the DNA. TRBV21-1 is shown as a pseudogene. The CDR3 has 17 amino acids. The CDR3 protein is CASSKEEVGTAPNTIYF. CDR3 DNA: TGTGCCAGCAGCAAAGAGGAAGTCGGGACAGCGCCTAACACCATATATTTT.

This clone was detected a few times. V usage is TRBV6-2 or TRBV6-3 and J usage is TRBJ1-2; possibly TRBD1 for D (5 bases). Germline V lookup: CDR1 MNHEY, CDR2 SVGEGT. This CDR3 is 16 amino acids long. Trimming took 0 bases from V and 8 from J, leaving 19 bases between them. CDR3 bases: TGTGCCAGCAGTTACTCGTCAGGGTGGATACGCCGGGGCTACACCTTC. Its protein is CASSYSSGWIRRGYTF.

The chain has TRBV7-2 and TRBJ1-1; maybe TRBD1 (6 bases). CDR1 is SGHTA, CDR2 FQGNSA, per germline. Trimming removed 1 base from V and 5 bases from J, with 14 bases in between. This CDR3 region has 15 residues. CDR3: CASSLDLGRGTEAFF. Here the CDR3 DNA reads TGTGCCAGCAGCTTAGATCTGGGAAGGGGGACTGAAGCTTTCTTT.

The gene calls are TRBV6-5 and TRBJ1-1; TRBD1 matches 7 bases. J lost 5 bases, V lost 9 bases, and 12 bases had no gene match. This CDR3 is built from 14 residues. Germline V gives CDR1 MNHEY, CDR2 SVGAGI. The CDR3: CASSYRTGETEAFF. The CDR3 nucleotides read TGTGCCAGTTCCTACAGAACAGGGGAGACTGAAGCTTTCTTT.

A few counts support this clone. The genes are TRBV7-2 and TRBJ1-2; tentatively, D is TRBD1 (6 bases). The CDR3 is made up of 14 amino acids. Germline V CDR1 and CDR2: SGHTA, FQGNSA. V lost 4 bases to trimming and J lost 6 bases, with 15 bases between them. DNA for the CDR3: TGTGCCAGCAGCTCCCGACAGGTTTTAGATGGCTACACCTTC. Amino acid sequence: CASSSRQVLDGYTF.

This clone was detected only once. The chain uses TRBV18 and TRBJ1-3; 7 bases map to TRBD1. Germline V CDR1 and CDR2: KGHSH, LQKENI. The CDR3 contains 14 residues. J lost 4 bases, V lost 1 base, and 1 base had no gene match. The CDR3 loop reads CASSPQGAGNTIYF. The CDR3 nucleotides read TGTGCCAGCTCACCACAGGGGGCAGGAAACACCATATATTTT.

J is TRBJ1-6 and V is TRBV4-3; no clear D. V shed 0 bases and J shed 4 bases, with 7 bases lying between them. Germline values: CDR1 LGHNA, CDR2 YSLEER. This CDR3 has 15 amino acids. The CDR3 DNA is TGCGCCAGCAGCCAAGACTCACAATATAATTCACCCCTCCACTTT. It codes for CASSQDSQYNSPLHF.